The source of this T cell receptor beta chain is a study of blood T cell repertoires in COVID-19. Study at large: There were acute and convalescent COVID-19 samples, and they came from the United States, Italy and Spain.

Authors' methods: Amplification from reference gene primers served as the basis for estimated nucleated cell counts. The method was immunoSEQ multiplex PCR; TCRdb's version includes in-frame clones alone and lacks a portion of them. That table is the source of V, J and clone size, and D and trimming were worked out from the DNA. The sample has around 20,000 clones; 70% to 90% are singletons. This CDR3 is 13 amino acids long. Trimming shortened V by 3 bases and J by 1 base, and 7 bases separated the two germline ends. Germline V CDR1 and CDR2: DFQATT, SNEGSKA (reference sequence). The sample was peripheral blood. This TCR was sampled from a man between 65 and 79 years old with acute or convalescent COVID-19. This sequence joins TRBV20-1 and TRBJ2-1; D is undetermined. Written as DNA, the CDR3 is TGCAGTGCTAGTTTAGTGTCCTACAATGAGCAGTTCTTC. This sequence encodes CSASLVSYNEQFF.